This note documents a single TCR beta chain sequence. Its antigen is unknown. Trimming took 3 bases from V and 0 from J; bases not matched to a gene: 8. The CDR3 is made up of 19 amino acids. The germline gives CDR1 MNHNS, CDR2 SASEGT. The data belong to a study of cytomegalovirus exposure and HLA in healthy donors. Study background: When 350 to 400 donors were genotyped, roughly 82% of them were found to fall in the Caucasian-associated ancestry cluster.

Overall study findings and caveats: In a later analysis, compared with equally common non-associated chains, HLA-associated beta chains were more expanded.

The PCR employed 60 Vbeta primers together with 13 Jbeta primers. Sequencing used immunoSEQ multiplex PCR; TCRdb keeps in-frame clones, though not all of them. Among fewer than 75,000 clones, more than 60% were seen once, and the ten largest hold roughly 3%. Specimen: PBMCs. This chain links TRBV6-1 with TRBJ2-6; 10 bases agree with TRBD1. This clonotype originated in a woman under 40 in good health and CMV-seronegative. The CDR3 DNA reads TGTGCCAGCAGTGATTGGAGGGGGACAGGGGTCTCTGGGGCCAACGTCCTGACTTTC. Amino acid sequence: CASSDWRGTGVSGANVLTF.